This T cell receptor beta chain was captured by sequencing in a study of CD8 T cells in Susac syndrome. Broader study findings: An acknowledgment was made by the study that its TCR sequencing and HLA analysis involved relatively few individuals.

The V segment lost 5 bases and the J segment 2 bases; nucleotides outside the gene matches: 4. Germline CDR1 reads DFQATT; CDR2 reads SNEGSKA (reference sequence). The CDR3 totals 15 residues. CD8+ and CD4+ T cells circulating in blood were sequenced for TCR beta. The CD8+ and CD4+ T cells were isolated magnetically using a negative isolation approach, whereas the TEMRA cells were enriched by FACS. As concerns this clonotype: The antigen is unknown.

Reverse transcription used about 0.45 to 1 ug RNA and random hexamers. The TCR beta CDR3 was amplified by immunoSEQ multiplex PCR across 54 Vbeta, 13 Jbeta. TCRdb reprocessed the immunoSEQ multiplex PCR reads with MiXCR, giving one entry per CDR3 protein. The sample consists of approximately 170,000 distinct CDR3 sequences, 92% of them appearing once. The chain recombines TRBV20-1 with TRBJ2-3; 13 bases are shared with TRBD2. The sample consisted of CD4+ T cells from PBMCs. This receptor was taken from a human donor in good health. The CDR3 DNA sequence: TGCAGTGCTTACACTAGCGGGGGGGACACAGATACGCAGTATTTT. It translates to CSAYTSGGDTDTQYF.